The clone carrying this T cell receptor (beta chain) was counted a few times. Its antigen remains unidentified. Healthy bone marrow donors supplied every sample. This specimen belongs to a study of cytomegalovirus exposure and HLA in healthy donors. Study findings and constraints: Previously analyzed data showed that most TCR beta V segments were productive at a frequency of about 87% or about 30%.

Both 60 Vbeta primers and 13 Jbeta primers went into the PCR. Clones were read by immunoSEQ multiplex PCR, and TCRdb kept only the in-frame ones, dropping some. In the table there are 130,000 to 150,000 clones, around 80% of which are singletons. There are 16 residues in the CDR3. Germline V CDR1 and CDR2: SEHNR, FQNEAQ (reference sequence). V shed 2 bases and J shed 9 bases, with 17 bases lying between them. The sequencing input was PBMCs. The source of this sequence is a female donor in good health and CMV-seronegative. The genes are TRBV7-9 and TRBJ1-6; maybe TRBD1 (5 bases). The CDR3 nucleotides read TGTGCCAGCAGCTTAAGCCTCGCGGGGGTGGGTTCACCCCTCCACTTT. It translates to CASSLSLAGVGSPLHF.